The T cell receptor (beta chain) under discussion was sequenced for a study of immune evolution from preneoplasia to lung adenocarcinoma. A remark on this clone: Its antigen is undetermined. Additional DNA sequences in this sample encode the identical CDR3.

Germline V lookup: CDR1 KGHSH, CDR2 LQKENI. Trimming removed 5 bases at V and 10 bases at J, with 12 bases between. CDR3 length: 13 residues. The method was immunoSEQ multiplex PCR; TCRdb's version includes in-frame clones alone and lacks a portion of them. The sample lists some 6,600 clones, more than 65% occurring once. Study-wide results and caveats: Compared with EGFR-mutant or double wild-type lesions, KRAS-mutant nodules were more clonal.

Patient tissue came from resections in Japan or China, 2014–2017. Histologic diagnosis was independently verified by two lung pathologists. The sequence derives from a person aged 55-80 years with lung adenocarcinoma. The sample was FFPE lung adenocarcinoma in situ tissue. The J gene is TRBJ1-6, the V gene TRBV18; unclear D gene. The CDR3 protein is CASSNEGNSPLHF. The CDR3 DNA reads TGTGCCAGCTCAAATGAAGGGAACTCACCCCTCCACTTT.